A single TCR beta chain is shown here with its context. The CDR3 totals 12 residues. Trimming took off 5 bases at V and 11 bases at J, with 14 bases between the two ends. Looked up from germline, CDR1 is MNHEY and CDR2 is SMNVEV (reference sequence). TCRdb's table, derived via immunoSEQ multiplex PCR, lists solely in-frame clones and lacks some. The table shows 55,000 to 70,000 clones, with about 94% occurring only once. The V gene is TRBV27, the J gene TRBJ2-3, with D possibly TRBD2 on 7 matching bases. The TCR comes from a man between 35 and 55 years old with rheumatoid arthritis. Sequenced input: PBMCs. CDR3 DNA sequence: TGTGCCAGCAGTGGGGGGGGGCCCAGGCAGTATTTT. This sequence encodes CASSGGGPRQYF.